This T cell receptor (beta chain) was identified in a study of immune cell composition in non-small cell lung cancer. Study details: Tumours were mainly lung adenocarcinoma or squamous cell carcinoma.

Template was genomic DNA from frozen, unsorted single-cell suspensions. Sequenced by immunoSEQ multiplex PCR; TCRdb stores in-frame clones only, minus some. The table records a few thousand clones, more than 65% of them present only once. Study results and limitations: TIL tumour reactivity correlated with maximal tumour-associated clone frequency in adenocarcinoma.

This clone has a single count. Its antigen remains unidentified. The specimen sequenced was lung tumor tissue. The clonotype originates from a human donor with non-small cell lung cancer.

The CDR3 loop reads CASSTSSGGAETQYF. DNA for the CDR3: TGTGCCAGCAGCACAAGTAGCGGGGGGGCTGAGACCCAGTACTTC. This chain links TRBV9 with TRBJ2-5; 11 nucleotides align to TRBD2. Germline V CDR1 and CDR2: SGDLS, YYNGEE. J lost 5 bases, V lost 4 bases, and 7 bases had no gene match. The CDR3 totals 15 residues.